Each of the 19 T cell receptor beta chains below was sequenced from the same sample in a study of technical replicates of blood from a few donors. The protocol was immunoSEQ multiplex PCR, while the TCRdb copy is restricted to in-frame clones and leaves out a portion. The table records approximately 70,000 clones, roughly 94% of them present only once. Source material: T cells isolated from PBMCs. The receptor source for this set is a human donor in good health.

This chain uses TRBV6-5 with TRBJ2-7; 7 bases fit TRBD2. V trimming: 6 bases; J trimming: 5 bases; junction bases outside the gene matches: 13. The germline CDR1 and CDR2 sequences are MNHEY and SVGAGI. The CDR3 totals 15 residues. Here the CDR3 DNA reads TGTGCCAGCAGAAAAGGGTGGGAGGGAGCCGACGAGCAGTACTTC. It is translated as CASRKGWEGADEQYF.

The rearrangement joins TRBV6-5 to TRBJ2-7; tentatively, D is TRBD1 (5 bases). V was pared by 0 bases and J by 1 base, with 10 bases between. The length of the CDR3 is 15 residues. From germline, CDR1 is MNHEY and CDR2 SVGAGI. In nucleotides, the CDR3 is TGTGCCAGCAGTTACTCGAATAGGGGTTCCTACGAGCAGTACTTC. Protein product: CASSYSNRGSYEQYF.

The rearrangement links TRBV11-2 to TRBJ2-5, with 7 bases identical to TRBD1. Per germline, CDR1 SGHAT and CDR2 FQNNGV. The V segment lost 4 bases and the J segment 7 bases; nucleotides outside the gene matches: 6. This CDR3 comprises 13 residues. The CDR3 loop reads CASSSTGESTQYF. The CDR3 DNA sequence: TGTGCCAGCAGCTCCACAGGGGAATCGACCCAGTACTTC.

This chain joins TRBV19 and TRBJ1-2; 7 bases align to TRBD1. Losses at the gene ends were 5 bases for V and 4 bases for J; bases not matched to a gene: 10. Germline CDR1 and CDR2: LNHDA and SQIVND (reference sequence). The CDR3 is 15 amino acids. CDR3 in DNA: TGTGCCAGTAGTCCGGGACAGCTACAGAGCTATGGCTACACCTTC. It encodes CASSPGQLQSYGYTF.

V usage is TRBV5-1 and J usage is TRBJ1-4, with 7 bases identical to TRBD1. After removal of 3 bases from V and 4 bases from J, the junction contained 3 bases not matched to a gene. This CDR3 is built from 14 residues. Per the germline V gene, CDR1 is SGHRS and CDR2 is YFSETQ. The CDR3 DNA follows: TGCGCCAGCAGCTGGACAGGTGATAATGAAAAACTGTTTTTT. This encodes CASSWTGDNEKLFF.

CDR3 loop: CASSEAGTGNTGELFF. The CDR3 DNA follows: TGTGCCAGCAGTGAAGCCGGGACAGGGAACACCGGGGAGCTGTTTTTT. V and J are TRBV28 and TRBJ2-2; TRBD1 agrees at 8 bases. The length of the CDR3 is 16 residues. The junction had 6 bases not matched to a gene; V was cut back by 5 bases and J by 1 base. The germline V gene encodes CDR1 MDHEN and CDR2 SYDVKM.

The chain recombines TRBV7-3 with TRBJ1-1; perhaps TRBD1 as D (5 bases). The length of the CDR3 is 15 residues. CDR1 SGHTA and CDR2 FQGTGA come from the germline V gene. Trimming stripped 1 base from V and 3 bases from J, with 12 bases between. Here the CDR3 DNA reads TGTGCCAGCAGCTTAAGTCCAGGGCTAGACACTGAAGCTTTCTTT. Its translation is CASSLSPGLDTEAFF.

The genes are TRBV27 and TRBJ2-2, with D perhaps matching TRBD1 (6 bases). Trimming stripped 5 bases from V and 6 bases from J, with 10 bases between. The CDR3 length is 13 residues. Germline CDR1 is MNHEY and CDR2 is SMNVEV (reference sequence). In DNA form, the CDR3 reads TGTGCCAGCAGTCTAACAGGGCCCGGGGAGCTGTTTTTT. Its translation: CASSLTGPGELFF.

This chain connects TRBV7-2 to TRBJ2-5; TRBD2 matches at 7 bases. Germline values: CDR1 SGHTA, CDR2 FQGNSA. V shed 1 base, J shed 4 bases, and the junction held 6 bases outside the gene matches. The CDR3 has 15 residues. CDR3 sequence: CASSLGTSVRETQYF. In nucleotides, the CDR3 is TGTGCCAGCAGCTTAGGGACTAGTGTGCGAGAGACCCAGTACTTC.

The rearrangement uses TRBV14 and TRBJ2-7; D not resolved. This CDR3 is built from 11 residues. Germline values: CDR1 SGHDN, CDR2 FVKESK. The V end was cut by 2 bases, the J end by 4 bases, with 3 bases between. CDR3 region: CASSQSYEQYF. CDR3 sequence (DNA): TGTGCCAGCAGCCAATCATACGAGCAGTACTTC.

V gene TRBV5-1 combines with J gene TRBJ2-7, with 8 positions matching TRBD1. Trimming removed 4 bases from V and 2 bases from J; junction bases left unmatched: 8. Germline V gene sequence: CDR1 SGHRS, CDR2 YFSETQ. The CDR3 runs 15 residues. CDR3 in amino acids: CASSGRQGTTYEQYF. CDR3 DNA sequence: TGCGCCAGCAGCGGTAGACAGGGGACCACCTACGAGCAGTACTTC.

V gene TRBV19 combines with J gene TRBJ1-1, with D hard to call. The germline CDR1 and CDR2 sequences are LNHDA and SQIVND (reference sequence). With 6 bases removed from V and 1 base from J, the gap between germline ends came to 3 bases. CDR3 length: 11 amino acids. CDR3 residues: CASSWNTEAFF. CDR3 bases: TGTGCCAGTAGCTGGAACACTGAAGCTTTCTTT.

The CDR3 DNA reads as TGTGCCAGCAGCAACCCGGGACAGGGGGACTATGGCTACACCTTC. Translating gives CASSNPGQGDYGYTF. This rearrangement joins TRBV2 to TRBJ1-2, with 11 positions matching TRBD1. With 6 bases clipped from V and 3 bases from J, the junction kept 6 bases outside the gene matches. There are 15 residues in the CDR3. CDR1 and CDR2 from the germline V gene are SNHLY and FYNNEI.

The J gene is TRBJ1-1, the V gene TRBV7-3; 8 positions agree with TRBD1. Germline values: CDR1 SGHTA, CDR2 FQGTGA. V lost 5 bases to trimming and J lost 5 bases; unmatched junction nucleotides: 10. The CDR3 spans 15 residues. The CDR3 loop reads CASSLGQGSRTEAFF. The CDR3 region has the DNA TGTGCCAGCAGCCTTGGACAGGGAAGTCGGACTGAAGCTTTCTTT.

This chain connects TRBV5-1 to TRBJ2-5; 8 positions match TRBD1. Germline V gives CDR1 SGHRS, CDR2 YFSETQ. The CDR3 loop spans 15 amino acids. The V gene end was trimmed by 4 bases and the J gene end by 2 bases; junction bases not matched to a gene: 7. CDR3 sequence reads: CASSPIQGGQETQYF. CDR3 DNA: TGCGCCAGCAGCCCTATACAGGGGGGACAAGAGACCCAGTACTTC.

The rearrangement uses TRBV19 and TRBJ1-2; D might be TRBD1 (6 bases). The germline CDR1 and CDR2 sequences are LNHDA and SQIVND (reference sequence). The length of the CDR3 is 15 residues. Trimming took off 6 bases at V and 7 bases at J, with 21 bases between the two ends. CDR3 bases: TGTGCCAGTAGGAGGCGGTGGGGGACAACCGGTGGCTACACCTTC. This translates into CASRRRWGTTGGYTF.

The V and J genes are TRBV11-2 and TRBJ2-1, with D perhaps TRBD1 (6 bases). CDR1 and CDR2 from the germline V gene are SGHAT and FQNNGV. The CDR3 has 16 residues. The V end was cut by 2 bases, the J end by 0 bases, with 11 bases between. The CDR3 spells CASSLSGASSYNEQFF. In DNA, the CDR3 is TGTGCCAGCAGCTTATCAGGGGCGAGCTCCTACAATGAGCAGTTCTTC. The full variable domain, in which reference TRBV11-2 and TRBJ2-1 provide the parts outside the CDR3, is EAGVAQSPRYKIIEKRQSVAFWCNPISGHATLYWYQQILGQGPKLLIQFQNNGVVDDSQLPKDRFSAERLKGVDSTLKIQPAKLEDSAVYLCASSLSGASSYNEQFFGPGTRLTVL.

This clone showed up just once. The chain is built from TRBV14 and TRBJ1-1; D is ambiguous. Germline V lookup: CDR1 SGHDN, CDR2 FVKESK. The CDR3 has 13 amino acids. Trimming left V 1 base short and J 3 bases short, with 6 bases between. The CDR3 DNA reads TGTGCCAGCAGCCAAGTCTTATACACTGAAGCTTTCTTT. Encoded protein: CASSQVLYTEAFF. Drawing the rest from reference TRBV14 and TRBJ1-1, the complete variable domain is EAGVTQFPSHSVIEKGQTVTLRCDPISGHDNLYWYRRVMGKEIKFLLHFVKESKQDESGMPNNRFLAERTGGTYSTLKVQPAELEDSGVYFCASSQVLYTEAFFGQGTRLTVV.

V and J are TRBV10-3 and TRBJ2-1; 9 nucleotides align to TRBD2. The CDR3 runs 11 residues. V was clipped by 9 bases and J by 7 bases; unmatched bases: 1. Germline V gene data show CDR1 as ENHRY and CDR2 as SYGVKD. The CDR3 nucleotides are TGTGCCATGACTAGCGGAAATGAGCAGTTCTTC. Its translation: CAMTSGNEQFF.